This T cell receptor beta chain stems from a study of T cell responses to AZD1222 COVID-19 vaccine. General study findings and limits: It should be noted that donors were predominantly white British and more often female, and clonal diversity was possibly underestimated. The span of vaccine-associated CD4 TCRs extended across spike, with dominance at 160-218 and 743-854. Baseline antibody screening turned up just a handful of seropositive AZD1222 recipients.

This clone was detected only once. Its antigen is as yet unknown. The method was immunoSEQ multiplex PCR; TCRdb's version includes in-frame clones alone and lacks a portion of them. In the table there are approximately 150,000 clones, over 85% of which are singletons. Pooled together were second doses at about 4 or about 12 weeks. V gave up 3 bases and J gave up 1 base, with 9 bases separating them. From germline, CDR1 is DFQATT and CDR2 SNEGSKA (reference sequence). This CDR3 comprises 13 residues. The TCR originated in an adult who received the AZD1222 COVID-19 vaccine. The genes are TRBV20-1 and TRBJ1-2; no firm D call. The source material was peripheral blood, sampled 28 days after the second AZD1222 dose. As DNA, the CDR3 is TGCAGTGCTAGTCTGTCGAGTAACTATGGCTACACCTTC. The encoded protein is CSASLSSNYGYTF.